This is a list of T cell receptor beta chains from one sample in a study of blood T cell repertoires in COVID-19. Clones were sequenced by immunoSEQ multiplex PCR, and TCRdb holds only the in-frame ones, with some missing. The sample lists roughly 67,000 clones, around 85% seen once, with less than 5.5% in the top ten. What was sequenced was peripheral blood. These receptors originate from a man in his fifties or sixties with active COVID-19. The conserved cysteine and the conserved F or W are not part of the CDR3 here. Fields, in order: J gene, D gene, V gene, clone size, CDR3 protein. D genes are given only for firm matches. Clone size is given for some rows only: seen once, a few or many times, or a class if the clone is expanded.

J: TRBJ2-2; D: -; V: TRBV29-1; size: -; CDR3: SVIQSGYAGELF
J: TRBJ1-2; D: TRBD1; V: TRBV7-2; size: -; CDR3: ASSLRTGEGGYT
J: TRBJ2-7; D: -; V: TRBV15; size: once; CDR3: ATSIFTDYEQY
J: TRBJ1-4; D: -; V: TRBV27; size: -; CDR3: ASSLFRFEGKLF
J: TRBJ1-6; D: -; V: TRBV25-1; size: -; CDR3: ASSWSGDSPLH
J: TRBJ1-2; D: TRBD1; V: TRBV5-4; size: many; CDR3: ASSPTGTYGYT
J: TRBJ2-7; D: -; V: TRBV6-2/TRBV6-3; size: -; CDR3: ASSYTTLTYEQY
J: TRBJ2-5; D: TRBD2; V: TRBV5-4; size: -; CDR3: ASSLEGLAGWETQY
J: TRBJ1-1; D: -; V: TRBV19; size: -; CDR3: ASSMTSVRVYSNTEAF
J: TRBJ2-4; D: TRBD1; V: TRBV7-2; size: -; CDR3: ASSPDRGLAKNIQY
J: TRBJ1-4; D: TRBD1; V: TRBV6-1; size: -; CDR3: ASSDRGQGVRDEKLF
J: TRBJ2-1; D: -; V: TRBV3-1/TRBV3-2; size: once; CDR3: ASSQWLGYNEQF
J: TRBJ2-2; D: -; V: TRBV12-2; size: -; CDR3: ASRRRAGLAGAPGGELF
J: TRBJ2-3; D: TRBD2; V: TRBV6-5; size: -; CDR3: ASRSGGPDTQY
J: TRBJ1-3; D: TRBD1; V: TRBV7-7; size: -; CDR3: ASSSSNPGQGRSGNTIY
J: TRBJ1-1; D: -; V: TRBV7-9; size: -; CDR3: ASSLRQITEAF
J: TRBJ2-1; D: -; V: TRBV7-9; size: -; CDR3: ASRGAYNEQF
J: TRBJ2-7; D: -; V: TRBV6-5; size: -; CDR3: ASSRGVLGEQY
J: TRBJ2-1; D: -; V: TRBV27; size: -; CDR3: ASSGDSIGGDEQF
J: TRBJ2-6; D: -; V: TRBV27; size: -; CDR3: ASSLESSGANVLT
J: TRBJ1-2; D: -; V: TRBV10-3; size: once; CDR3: AISFGDNYGYT
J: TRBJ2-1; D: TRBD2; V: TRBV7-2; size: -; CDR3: ASSSGLARGRGQF
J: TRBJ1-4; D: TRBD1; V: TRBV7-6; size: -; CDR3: ASSRETGVGEKLF
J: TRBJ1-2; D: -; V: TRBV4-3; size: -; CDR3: ASSQLGAYYGYT
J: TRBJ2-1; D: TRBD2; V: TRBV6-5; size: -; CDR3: ASSYGLAGVGEQF
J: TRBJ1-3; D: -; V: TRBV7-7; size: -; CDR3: ASRPRGGTPGNTIY
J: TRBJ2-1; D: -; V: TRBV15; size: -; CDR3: ATSRGGSSYNEQF
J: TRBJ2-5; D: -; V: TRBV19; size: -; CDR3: ASSGGGETQY